These 11 T cell receptor beta chains were sequenced from one sample in a study of glioma-infiltrating T cells after dendritic cell vaccination (dated by TCRdb to 2016 to 2018). The protocol used for the library was the immunoSEQ multiplex PCR assay. The source is immuneACCESS, and TCRdb retained only in-frame sequences with V and J called. Part of the clones is not carried over; for the studies checked, unresolved V genes explain less than half of this, and the remainder is unexplained. The sample table shows tens of thousands of clones, and around nine tenths are seen once. The biggest ten clones account for around 2.2% of the sample. The source material was blood, sampled before dendritic cell vaccination. These receptors originate from a human donor with glioblastoma.

This chain connects TRBV7-8 to TRBJ2-1, with D possibly being TRBD2 (8 bases). V was cut by 4 bases and J by 2 bases, with 15 bases left in between. The CDR3 spans 16 residues. Germline-derived CDR1 and CDR2 are SGHVS and FQNEAQ. Written as DNA, the CDR3 is TGTGCCAGCAGCTCTTTAGCGGGGACAGCCTACAATGAGCAGTTCTTC. Amino acid sequence: CASSSLAGTAYNEQFF.

The V and J genes are TRBV15 and TRBJ1-6, with D tentatively TRBD1 (6 bases). The CDR3 loop spans 14 amino acids. CDR1 is LNHNV, CDR2 YYDKDF, per germline (reference sequence). Trimming took 7 bases from V and 6 from J, leaving 13 bases between them. The CDR3 DNA is TGTGCCACCACCGGTGACAGGCTTAATTCACCCCTCCACTTT. It specifies CATTGDRLNSPLHF. Drawing the rest from reference TRBV15 and TRBJ1-6, the complete variable domain is DAMVIQNPRYQVTQFGKPVTLSCSQTLNHNVMYWYQQKSSQAPKLLFHYYDKDFNNEADTPDNFQSRRPNTSFCFLDIRSPGLGDTAMYLCATTGDRLNSPLHFGNGTRLTVT.

The V and J genes are TRBV5-1 and TRBJ2-7, with a weak D call TRBD1 (5 bases). The ends were cut back, 4 bases at V and 6 bases at J, with 17 bases in the middle. Germline assignment: CDR1 SGHRS and CDR2 YFSETQ. The CDR3 covers 14 residues. In DNA form, the CDR3 reads TGCGCCAGCAGCCCCGTCACCCAGGGCGGCGAGCAGTACTTC. It codes for CASSPVTQGGEQYF.

A single count supports this clone. The J gene is TRBJ1-3, the V gene TRBV5-5; 7 bases align to TRBD1. This CDR3 spans 19 amino acids. V shed 4 bases and J 4 bases; nucleotides not matched to a gene: 20. The germline V gene has CDR1 SGHKS and CDR2 YYEKEE (reference sequence). CDR3: CASSALPRGTGTVGNTIYF. The CDR3 DNA reads as TGTGCCAGCAGCGCGCTGCCCCGGGGAACCGGGACAGTCGGAAACACCATATATTTT.

The chain links TRBV2 to TRBJ2-7; TRBD2 might be the D (5 bases). Per the germline V gene, CDR1 is SNHLY and CDR2 is FYNNEI. The CDR3 is 15 amino acids. V lost 3 bases and J 2 bases, leaving 14 bases between the germline ends. As DNA, the CDR3 is TGTGCCAGCAGTGATCGTCCCGGGAATACCTACGAGCAGTACTTC. Translated, it gives CASSDRPGNTYEQYF.

This clone showed up just a few times. The rearrangement joins TRBV7-2 to TRBJ1-5, with TRBD1 as a possible D gene (5 bases). The CDR3 is 13 amino acids. The V gene's germline CDR1 is SGHTA and CDR2 FQGNSA. The V and J ends lost 1 base and 6 bases respectively, with 7 bases between them. The CDR3 DNA is TGTGCCAGCAGCTTAGTCGGGGGTCAGCCCCAGCATTTT. Translating it yields CASSLVGGQPQHF.

This sequence joins TRBV5-1 and TRBJ1-1, with TRBD1 identical over 9 bases. The germline gives CDR1 SGHRS, CDR2 YFSETQ. The CDR3 totals 15 residues. The trim removed 4 bases at V and 5 bases at J, leaving 9 bases unmatched. Here the CDR3 DNA reads TGCGCCAGCAGCAGTAGGACAGGGGCAGGGACTGAAGCTTTCTTT. This translates into CASSSRTGAGTEAFF.

The V and J genes are TRBV30 and TRBJ1-1; D may be TRBD1 (6 bases). Trimming left V 4 bases short and J 5 bases short, with 20 bases between. This CDR3 spans 15 amino acids. Germline assignment: CDR1 GTSNPN and CDR2 SVGIG (reference sequence). The CDR3 nucleotides are TGTGCCTGGATCTCTGCGACAGGTTTGGGGACTGAAGCTTTCTTT. The encoded protein is CAWISATGLGTEAFF.

The chain is built from TRBV6-1 and TRBJ1-2, with a possible D match to TRBD1 (5 bases). Trimming took 1 base from V and 4 from J, leaving 13 bases between them. CDR3 size: 15 residues. Germline-derived CDR1 and CDR2 are MNHNS and SASEGT. The CDR3 DNA sequence: TGTGCCAGCAGTGAAGTTGTGGGGGGGGGCTATGGCTACACCTTC. Protein sequence: CASSEVVGGGYGYTF.

V gene TRBV6-6 combines with J gene TRBJ1-2; no firm D call. V was pared by 8 bases and J by 8 bases, with 15 bases between. The CDR3 runs 12 residues. Per the germline V gene, CDR1 is MNHNY and CDR2 is SVGAGI (reference sequence). For the CDR3, the DNA is TGTGCCAGCCAAGCGAGCGCATGGGGCTACACCTTC. Translated: CASQASAWGYTF.

The chain employs TRBV5-5 and TRBJ1-1, with TRBD1 matching 9 bases. V was pared by 5 bases and J by 3 bases, with 14 bases of the junction left unmatched. The CDR3 totals 17 residues. The V gene's germline CDR1 is SGHKS and CDR2 YYEKEE (reference sequence). In DNA form, the CDR3 reads TGTGCCAGCAGAACAGGGGGCAGGGGTGCATGGGACACTGAAGCTTTCTTT. Its protein product is CASRTGGRGAWDTEAFF. Full variable domain (outside the CDR3, taken from reference TRBV5-5 and TRBJ1-1): DAGVTQSPTHLIKTRGQQVTLRCSPISGHKSVSWYQQVLGQGPQFIFQYYEKEERGRGNFPDRFSARQFPNYSSELNVNALLLGDSALYLCASRTGGRGAWDTEAFFGQGTRLTVV.